This T cell receptor (beta chain) was sequenced for a study of T cells in Graves' hyperthyroidism and ophthalmopathy. Study-level background: Blood was drawn when the patient was first diagnosed and still untreated.

This clonotype has just a few counts. Its antigen is not identified. The CDR3 runs 15 residues. V was pared by 5 bases and J by 5 bases, with 18 bases between. TCR beta CDR3 regions were amplified from RNA. The TCR CDR3 was amplified in a first-round RT-PCR using the HTBI primer set. Each CDR3 protein is one row after TCRdb ran MiXCR on the multiplex PCR reads. The profile shows fewer than 500,000 distinct CDR3 sequences, about 14% of them singletons. Overall study findings and caveats: Most clonotypes expanded in the thyroid (above 0.001) were also present in blood. The model made its ophthalmopathy prediction, and onset followed a median around 6.9 months later.

The sequenced material came from blood. This rearrangement joins TRBV12-3 or TRBV12-4 to TRBJ2-5; the D gene is possibly TRBD1 (6 bases). The TCR originated in a man aged 25-45 years with Graves' hyperthyroidism that later progressed to Graves' ophthalmopathy. CDR3 DNA: TGTGCCAGCAGTATCAATTACAGGGTAGGGGAGACCCAGTACTTC. Translated, it gives CASSINYRVGETQYF.